This T cell receptor (beta chain) was retrieved from a study of blood T cell repertoires in COVID-19. TCRdb keeps only in-frame clones here, not all; method: immunoSEQ multiplex PCR. The sample yields approximately 61,000 clones, 88% seen once. CDR1 and CDR2 from the germline V gene are GTSNPN and SVGIG (reference sequence). The CDR3 is 14 residues long. V lost 4 bases, J lost 5 bases, and 9 bases stayed unmatched. This TCR derives from an elderly woman with active COVID-19. V gene TRBV30 combines with J gene TRBJ2-5; TRBD2 aligns across 8 bases. The sample taken for sequencing was peripheral blood. Here the CDR3 reads CAWKRGGYRETQYF. Here the CDR3 DNA reads TGTGCCTGGAAACGGGGGGGCTATCGGGAGACCCAGTACTTC.